The clone carrying this T cell receptor (beta chain) was seen ten or more times. The antigen is unknown. The data were taken from a study of regulatory T cells in long-lasting Graves disease. The time point here: persistent/refractory GD, antithyroid drugs over 5 years with positive TRAb. With RNA extracted from PBMCs as input, the TCR library was made. Combining iRepertoire HTBI primers with Arm-PCR of CDR3 regions, the authors built TCR beta libraries. TCRdb passed the multiplex PCR reads through MiXCR, listing each CDR3 protein once. The sample has more than 300,000 distinct CDR3 sequences; 15% to 20% are singletons. The CDR3 covers 20 residues. The germline CDR1 and CDR2 sequences are SGHVS and FQNEAQ. With 0 bases removed from V and 0 bases from J, the gap between germline ends came to 21 bases. Study-level points and caveats: Accuracy may have been reduced by the small sample size. Patients with persistent disease showed a bias toward TRBV28, TRBJ1-2 and TRBJ2-5.

This chain links TRBV7-8 with TRBJ2-4, with a tentative D call TRBD2 (6 bases). Source: peripheral blood mononuclear cells (PBMCs), taken when the disease was refractory, from a patient treated with antithyroid drugs. The clonotype comes from a female donor with Graves disease. The chain's CDR3 is CASSLAHYVREGLAKNIQYF. The CDR3 DNA is TGTGCCAGCAGCTTAGCGCATTACGTTCGAGAGGGACTAGCCAAAAACATTCAGTACTTC.